This T cell receptor beta chain originates from a study of cytomegalovirus exposure and HLA in healthy donors. It was with 60 Vbeta and 13 Jbeta primers that the PCR ran. Only in-frame clones appear in the TCRdb table, and some are missing; sequencing was by immunoSEQ multiplex PCR. The sample has around 100,000 clones, less than 80% seen once. Study results and caveats: It was reported in a later analysis that an Asian-associated ancestry cluster showed fewer N-insertions than the approximately 670-donor mean. A missense DCLRE1C variant was associated with V- and J-gene trimming of TCR beta chains in a later analysis, and an independent cohort replicated the association.

To note about this clone: Its antigen is currently unknown.

The sequencing input was PBMCs. This clonotype was obtained from a woman in her forties in good health and CMV-seropositive.

CDR3 DNA sequence: TGCGCCAGCAGCTTGTTGGGACAGGGGGCAGGAGAGCAGTACTTC. It codes for CASSLLGQGAGEQYF. The gene calls are TRBV5-1 and TRBJ2-7, with 12 positions matching TRBD1. After removal of 1 base from V and 7 bases from J, the junction contained 6 bases not matched to a gene. Germline V gives CDR1 SGHRS, CDR2 YFSETQ. The CDR3 contains 15 residues.